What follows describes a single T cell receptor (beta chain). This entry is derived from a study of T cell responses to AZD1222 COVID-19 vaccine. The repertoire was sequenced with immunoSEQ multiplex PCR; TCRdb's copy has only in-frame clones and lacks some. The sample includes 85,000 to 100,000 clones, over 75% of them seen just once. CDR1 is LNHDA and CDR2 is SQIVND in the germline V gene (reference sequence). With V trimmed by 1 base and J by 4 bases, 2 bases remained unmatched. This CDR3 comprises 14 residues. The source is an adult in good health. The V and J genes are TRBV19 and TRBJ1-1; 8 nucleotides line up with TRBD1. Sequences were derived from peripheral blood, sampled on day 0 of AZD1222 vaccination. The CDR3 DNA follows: TGTGCCAGTAGTATAGTCACAGGGGGCACTGAAGCTTTCTTT. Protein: CASSIVTGGTEAFF.